This T cell receptor (beta chain) emerged from a study of human T cells and chemical hapten exposure. As for time point: healthy volunteer bleed at 6 weeks. It was unfractionated whole blood from which total RNA was extracted. CDR3 size: 17 residues. Germline trimming cut 0 bases from V and 5 bases from J; bases unmatched to any gene: 8. Germline V gene data show CDR1 as LNHNV and CDR2 as YYDKDF (reference sequence). TCRdb re-derived calls from the RACE reads in MiXCR, one entry per CDR3 protein. The sample lists tens of thousands of distinct CDR3 sequences; over 8.5% were seen once. This clonotype occurred a few times.

This sequence originates from a male donor in good health. Some clones in this sample may be carry-over from other donors' samples. The rearrangement links TRBV15 to TRBJ2-1, with 9 nucleotides matching TRBD2. The sequenced sample consisted of whole blood. CDR3 DNA: TGTGCCACCAGCAGAGAGCAAGGGCGACTAGCGGACAATGAGCAGTTCTTC. Protein product: CATSREQGRLADNEQFF.